A selection of T cell receptor beta chains follows, all from one sample in a study of T cells after yellow fever vaccination. One entry per CDR3 protein, called by TCRdb with MiXCR from the 5' RACE reads. The table shows roughly 68,000 distinct CDR3 sequences, with about 6% occurring only once. The starting material was CD8+ T cells sorted from PBMCs, obtained approximately 40 days after the first yellow fever vaccination. The receptors originated from a man in his late teens or twenties who received the YFV17D yellow fever vaccine. CDR3s include the opening cysteine and the closing phenylalanine or tryptophan. Fields, in order: D gene, V gene, clone size, J gene, CDR3 length, CDR3 DNA, CDR3 protein. A D gene is named only where the DNA matches it firmly. Where a row states a size, it is once, few, many or the class of an expanded clone; other rows omit it.

D gene: TRBD2; V gene: TRBV5-6; clone size: many; J gene: TRBJ2-3; CDR3 length: 15; CDR3 DNA: TGTGCCAGCAGCTTGGAGGCTAGCGGTACAGATACGCAGTATTTT; CDR3 protein: CASSLEASGTDTQYF
D gene: TRBD1; V gene: TRBV6-5; clone size: many; J gene: TRBJ1-6; CDR3 length: 14; CDR3 DNA: TGTGCCAGCAGTTACGCACAGGGGGTCTCACCCCTCCACTTT; CDR3 protein: CASSYAQGVSPLHF
D gene: -; V gene: TRBV5-1; clone size: -; J gene: TRBJ2-1; CDR3 length: 12; CDR3 DNA: TGCGCCAGCAGCTTGATGGACAATGAGCAGTTCTTC; CDR3 protein: CASSLMDNEQFF
D gene: TRBD1; V gene: TRBV19; clone size: -; J gene: TRBJ1-4; CDR3 length: 13; CDR3 DNA: TGTGCCAGTGCGACAGGGGATAGTGAAAAACTGTTTTTT; CDR3 protein: CASATGDSEKLFF
D gene: -; V gene: TRBV6-1; clone size: once; J gene: TRBJ2-5; CDR3 length: 15; CDR3 DNA: TGTGCCAGCAGCCCCGGGACGGCAGTAGAAGAGACCCAGTACTTC; CDR3 protein: CASSPGTAVEETQYF
D gene: TRBD1; V gene: TRBV12-3/TRBV12-4; clone size: -; J gene: TRBJ1-4; CDR3 length: 14; CDR3 DNA: TGTGCCAGCAGTCCTGACAGGGGGCAAGAAAAACTGTTTTTT; CDR3 protein: CASSPDRGQEKLFF
D gene: TRBD1; V gene: TRBV5-8; clone size: many; J gene: TRBJ1-5; CDR3 length: 17; CDR3 DNA: TGTGCCAGCAGCTATGGACAGGGTGAAAGGAGCAATCAGCCCCAGCATTTT; CDR3 protein: CASSYGQGERSNQPQHF
D gene: -; V gene: TRBV7-9; clone size: many; J gene: TRBJ2-7; CDR3 length: 13; CDR3 DNA: TGTGCCAGCAGCTTATTGGACAGCTACGAGCAGTACTTC; CDR3 protein: CASSLLDSYEQYF
D gene: TRBD1; V gene: TRBV4-2; clone size: -; J gene: TRBJ2-2; CDR3 length: 19; CDR3 DNA: TGTGCCAGCAGCCCCAGGGACAGGGACCCCTGGGGGGGCACCGGGGAGCTGTTTTTT; CDR3 protein: CASSPRDRDPWGGTGELFF
D gene: -; V gene: TRBV19; clone size: few; J gene: TRBJ1-5; CDR3 length: 16; CDR3 DNA: TGTGCCAGTAGTCTCCGGGCGGGTAATAGCAATCAGCCCCAGCATTTT; CDR3 protein: CASSLRAGNSNQPQHF
D gene: TRBD2; V gene: TRBV20-1; clone size: few; J gene: TRBJ2-1; CDR3 length: 14; CDR3 DNA: TGCAGTGCTGAGTTATGGGGGGGGTACAATGAGCAGTTCTTC; CDR3 protein: CSAELWGGYNEQFF